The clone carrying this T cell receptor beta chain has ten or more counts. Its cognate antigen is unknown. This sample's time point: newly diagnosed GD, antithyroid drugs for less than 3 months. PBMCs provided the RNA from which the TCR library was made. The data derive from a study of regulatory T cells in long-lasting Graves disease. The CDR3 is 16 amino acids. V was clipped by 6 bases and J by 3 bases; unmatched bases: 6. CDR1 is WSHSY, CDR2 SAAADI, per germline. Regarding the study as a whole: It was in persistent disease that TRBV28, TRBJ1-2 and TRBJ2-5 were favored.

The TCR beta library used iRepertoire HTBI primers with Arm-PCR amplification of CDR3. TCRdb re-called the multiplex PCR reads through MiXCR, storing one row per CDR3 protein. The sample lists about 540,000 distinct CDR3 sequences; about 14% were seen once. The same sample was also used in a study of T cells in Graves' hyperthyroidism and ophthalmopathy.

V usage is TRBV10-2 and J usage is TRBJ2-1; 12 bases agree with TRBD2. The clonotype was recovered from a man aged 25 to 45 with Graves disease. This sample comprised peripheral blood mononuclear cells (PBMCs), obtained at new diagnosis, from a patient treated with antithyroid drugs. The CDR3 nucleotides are TGCGCCAGCAGGAGACTAGCGGGAGACTACTACAATGAGCAGTTCTTC. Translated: CASRRLAGDYYNEQFF.